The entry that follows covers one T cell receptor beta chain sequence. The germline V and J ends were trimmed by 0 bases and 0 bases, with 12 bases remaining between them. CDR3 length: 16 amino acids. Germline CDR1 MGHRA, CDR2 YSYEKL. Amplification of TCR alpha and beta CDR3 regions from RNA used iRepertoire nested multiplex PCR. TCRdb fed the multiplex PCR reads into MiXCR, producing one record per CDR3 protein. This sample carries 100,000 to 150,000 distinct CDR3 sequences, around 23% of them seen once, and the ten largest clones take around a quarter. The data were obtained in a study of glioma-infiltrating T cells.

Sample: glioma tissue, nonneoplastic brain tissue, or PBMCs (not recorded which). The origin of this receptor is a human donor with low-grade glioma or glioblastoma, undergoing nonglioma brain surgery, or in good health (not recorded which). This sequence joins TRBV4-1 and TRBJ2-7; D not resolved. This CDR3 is CASSQDNSASSYEQYV. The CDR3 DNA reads TGCGCCAGCAGCCAAGATAACAGTGCCAGCTCCTACGAGCAGTACGTC.